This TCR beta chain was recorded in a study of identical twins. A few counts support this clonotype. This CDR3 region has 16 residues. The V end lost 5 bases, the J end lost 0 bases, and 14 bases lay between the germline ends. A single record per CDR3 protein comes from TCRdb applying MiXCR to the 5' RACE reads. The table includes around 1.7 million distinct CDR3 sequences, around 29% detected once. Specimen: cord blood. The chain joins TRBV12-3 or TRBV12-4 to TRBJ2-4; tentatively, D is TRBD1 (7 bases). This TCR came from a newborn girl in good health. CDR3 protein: CASSPQGGSAKNIQYF. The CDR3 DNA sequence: TGTGCCAGCAGTCCCCAGGGGGGATCAGCCAAAAACATTCAGTACTTC.